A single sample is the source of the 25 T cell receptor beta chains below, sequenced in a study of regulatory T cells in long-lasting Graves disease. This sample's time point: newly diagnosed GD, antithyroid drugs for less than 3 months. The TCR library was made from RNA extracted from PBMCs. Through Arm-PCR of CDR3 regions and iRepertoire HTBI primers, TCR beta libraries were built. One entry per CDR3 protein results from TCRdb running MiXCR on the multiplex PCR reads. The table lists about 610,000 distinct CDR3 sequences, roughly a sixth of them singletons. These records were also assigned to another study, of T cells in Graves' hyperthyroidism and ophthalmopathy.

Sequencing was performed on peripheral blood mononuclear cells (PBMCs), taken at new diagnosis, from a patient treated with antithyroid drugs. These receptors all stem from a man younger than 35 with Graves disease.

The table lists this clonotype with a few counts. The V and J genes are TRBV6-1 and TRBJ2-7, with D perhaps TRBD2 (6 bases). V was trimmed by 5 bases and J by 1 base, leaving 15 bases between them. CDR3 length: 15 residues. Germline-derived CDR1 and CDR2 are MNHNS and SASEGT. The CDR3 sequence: CASSPTHGGSYEQYF. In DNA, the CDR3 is TGTGCCAGCAGTCCCACCCACGGGGGTTCCTACGAGCAGTACTTC.

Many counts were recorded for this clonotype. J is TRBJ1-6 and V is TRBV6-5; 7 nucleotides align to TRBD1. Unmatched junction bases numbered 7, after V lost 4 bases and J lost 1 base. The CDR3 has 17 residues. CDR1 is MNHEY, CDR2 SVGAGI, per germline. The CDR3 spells CASSSRQGRSYNSPLHF. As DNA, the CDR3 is TGTGCCAGCAGTTCGCGACAGGGCAGGTCCTATAATTCACCCCTCCACTTT.

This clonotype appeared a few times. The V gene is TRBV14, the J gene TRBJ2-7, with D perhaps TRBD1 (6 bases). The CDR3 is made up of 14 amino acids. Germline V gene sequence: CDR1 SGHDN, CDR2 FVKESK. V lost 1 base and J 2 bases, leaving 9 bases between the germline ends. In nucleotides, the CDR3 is TGTGCCAGCAGCCAAGTAGGGGGAACCTACGAGCAGTACTTC. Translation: CASSQVGGTYEQYF.

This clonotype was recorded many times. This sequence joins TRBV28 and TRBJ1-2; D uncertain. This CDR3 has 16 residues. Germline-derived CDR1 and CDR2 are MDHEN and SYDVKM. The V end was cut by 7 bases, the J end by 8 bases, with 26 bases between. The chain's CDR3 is CASNKPPLLPAGGYTF. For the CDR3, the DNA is TGTGCCAGCAACAAACCGCCCTTACTTCCTGCGGGGGGCTACACCTTC.

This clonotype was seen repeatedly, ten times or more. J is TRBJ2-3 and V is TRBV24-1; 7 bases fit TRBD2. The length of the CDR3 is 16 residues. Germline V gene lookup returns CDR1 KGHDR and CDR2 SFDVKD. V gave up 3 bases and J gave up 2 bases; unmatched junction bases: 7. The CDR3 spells CATSDAGEGPTDTQYF. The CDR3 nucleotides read TGTGCCACCAGTGATGCGGGAGAGGGGCCCACAGATACGCAGTATTTT.

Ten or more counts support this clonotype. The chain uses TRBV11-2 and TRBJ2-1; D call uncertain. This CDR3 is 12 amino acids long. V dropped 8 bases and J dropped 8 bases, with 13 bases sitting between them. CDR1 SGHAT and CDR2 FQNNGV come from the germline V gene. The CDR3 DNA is TGTGCCAGCGGGTTGAATAGGGATGAGCAGTTCTTC. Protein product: CASGLNRDEQFF.

The CDR3 DNA sequence: TGTGCCAGCAGAATGGGACAGGGGGCGGGTACTGAAGCTTTCTTT. Its protein product is CASRMGQGAGTEAFF. The chain employs TRBV6-1 and TRBJ1-1, with 12 bases identical to TRBD1. The CDR3 spans 15 residues. Germline CDR1 reads MNHNS; CDR2 reads SASEGT. Trimming at V came to 6 bases and at J to 5 bases, leaving 7 bases not matched to a gene.

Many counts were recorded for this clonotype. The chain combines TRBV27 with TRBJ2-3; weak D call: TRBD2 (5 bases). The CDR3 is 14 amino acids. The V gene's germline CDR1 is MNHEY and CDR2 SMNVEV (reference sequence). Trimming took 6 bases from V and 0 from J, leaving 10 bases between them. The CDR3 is CASSSGLSTDTQYF. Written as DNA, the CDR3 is TGTGCCAGCAGCTCTGGACTGAGCACAGATACGCAGTATTTT.

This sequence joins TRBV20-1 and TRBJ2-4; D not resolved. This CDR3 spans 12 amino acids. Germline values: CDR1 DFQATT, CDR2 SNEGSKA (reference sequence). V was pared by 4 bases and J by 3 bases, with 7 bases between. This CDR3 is CSATPHKNIQYF. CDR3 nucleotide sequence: TGCAGTGCTACCCCCCACAAAAACATTCAGTACTTC.

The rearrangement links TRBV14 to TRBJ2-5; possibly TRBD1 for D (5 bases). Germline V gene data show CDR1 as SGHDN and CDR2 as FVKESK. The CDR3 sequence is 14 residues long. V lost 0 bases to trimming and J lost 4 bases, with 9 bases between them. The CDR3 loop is CASSQDRGLETQYF. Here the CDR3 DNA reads TGTGCCAGCAGCCAAGATAGGGGTCTAGAGACCCAGTACTTC.

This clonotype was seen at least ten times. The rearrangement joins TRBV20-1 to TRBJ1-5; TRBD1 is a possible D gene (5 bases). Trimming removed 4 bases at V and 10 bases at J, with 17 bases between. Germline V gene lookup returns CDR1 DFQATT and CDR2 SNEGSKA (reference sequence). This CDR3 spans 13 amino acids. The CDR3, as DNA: TGCAGTGCTATACGTTTCCAGGGTCCCCCCCAGCATTTT. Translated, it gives CSAIRFQGPPQHF.

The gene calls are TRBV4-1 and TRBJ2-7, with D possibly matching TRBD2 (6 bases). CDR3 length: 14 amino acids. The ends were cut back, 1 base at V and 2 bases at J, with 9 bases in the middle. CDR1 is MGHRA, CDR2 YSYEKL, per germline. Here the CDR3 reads CASSQAVAAYEQYF. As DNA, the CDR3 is TGCGCCAGCAGCCAAGCGGTAGCGGCCTACGAGCAGTACTTC.

The CDR3 bases are TGTGCCAGTGGGTATAGCAATCAGCCCCAGCATTTT. It encodes CASGYSNQPQHF. The rearrangement joins TRBV9 to TRBJ1-5; D is ambiguous. Germline lookup yields CDR1 SGDLS and CDR2 YYNGEE. CDR3 length: 12 residues. Trimming pared 8 bases from V and 0 bases from J, leaving 6 bases between.

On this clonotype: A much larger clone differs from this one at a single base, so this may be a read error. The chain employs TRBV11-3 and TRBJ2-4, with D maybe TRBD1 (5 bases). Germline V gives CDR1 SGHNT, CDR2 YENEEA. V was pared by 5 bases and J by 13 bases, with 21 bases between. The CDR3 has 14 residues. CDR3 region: CASSPRDGLKGQYF. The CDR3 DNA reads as TGTGCCAGCAGCCCAAGAGACGGTCTCAAGGGGCAGTACTTC. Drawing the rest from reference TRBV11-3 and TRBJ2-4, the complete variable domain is EAGVVQSPRYKIIEKKQPVAFWCNPISGHNTLYWYLQNLGQGPELLIRYENEEAVDDSQLPKDRFSAERLKGVDSTLKIQPAELGDSAVYLCASSPRDGLKGQYFGAGTRLSVL.

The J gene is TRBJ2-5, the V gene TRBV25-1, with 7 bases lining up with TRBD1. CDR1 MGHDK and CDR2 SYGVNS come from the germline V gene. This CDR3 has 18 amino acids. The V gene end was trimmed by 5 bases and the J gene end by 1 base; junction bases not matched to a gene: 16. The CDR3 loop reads CASSLQDATGLIQETQYF. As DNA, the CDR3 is TGTGCCAGCAGTCTGCAAGACGCGACAGGGCTAATCCAAGAGACCCAGTACTTC. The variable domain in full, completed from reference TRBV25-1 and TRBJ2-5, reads EADIYQTPRYLVIGTGKKITLECSQTMGHDKMYWYQQDPGMELHLIHYSYGVNSTEKGDLSSESTVSRIRTEHFPLTLESARPSHTSQYLCASSLQDATGLIQETQYFGPGTRLLVL.

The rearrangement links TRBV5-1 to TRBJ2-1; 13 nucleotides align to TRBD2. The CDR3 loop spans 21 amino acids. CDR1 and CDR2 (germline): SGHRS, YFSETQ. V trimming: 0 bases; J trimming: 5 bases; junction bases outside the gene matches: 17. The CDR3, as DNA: TGCGCCAGCAGCTTGGCCTTCGAATATACTAGCGGGAGGGGAAAAGACAATGAGCAGTTCTTC. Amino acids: CASSLAFEYTSGRGKDNEQFF.

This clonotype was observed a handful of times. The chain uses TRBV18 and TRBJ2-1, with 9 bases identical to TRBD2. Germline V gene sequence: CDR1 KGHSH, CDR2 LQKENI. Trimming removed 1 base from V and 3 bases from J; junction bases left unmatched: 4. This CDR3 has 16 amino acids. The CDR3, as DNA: TGTGCCAGCTCACCACGTAGTAGCGGGAGCTACAATGAGCAGTTCTTC. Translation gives CASSPRSSGSYNEQFF.

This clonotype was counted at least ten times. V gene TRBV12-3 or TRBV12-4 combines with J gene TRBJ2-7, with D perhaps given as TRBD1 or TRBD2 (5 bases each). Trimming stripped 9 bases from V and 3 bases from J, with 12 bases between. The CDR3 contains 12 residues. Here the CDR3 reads CASGWGFYEQYF. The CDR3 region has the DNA TGTGCCAGTGGGTGGGGGTTCTACGAGCAGTACTTC.

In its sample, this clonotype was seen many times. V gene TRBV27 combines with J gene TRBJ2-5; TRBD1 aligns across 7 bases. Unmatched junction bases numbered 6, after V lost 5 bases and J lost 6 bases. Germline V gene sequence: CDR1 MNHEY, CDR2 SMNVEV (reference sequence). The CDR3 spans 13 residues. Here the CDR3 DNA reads TGTGCCAGCAGTATCCAGGGGGAGCAGACCCAGTACTTC. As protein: CASSIQGEQTQYF.

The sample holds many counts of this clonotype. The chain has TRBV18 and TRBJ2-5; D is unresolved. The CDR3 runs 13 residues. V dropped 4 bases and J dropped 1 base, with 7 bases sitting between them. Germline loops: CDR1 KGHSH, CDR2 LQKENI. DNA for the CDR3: TGTGCCAGCTCACACGGCCCCCAAGAGACCCAGTACTTC. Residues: CASSHGPQETQYF.

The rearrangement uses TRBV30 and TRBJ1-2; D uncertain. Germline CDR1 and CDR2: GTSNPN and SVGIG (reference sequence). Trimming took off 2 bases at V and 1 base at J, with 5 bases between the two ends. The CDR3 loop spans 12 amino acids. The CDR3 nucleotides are TGTGCCTGGAGTTATTTTAACTATGGCTACACCTTC. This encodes CAWSYFNYGYTF. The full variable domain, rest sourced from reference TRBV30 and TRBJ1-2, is SQTIHQWPATLVQPVGSPLSLECTVEGTSNPNLYWYRQAAGRGLQLLFYSVGIGQISSEVPQNLSASRPQDRQFILSSKKLLLSDSGFYLCAWSYFNYGYTFGSGTRLTVV.

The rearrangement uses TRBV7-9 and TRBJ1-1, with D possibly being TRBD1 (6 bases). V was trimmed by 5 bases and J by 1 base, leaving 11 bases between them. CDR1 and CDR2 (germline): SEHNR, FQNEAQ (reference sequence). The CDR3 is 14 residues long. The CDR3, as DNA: TGTGCCAGCAGCACCGGGGGCCAGAACACTGAAGCTTTCTTT. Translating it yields CASSTGGQNTEAFF.

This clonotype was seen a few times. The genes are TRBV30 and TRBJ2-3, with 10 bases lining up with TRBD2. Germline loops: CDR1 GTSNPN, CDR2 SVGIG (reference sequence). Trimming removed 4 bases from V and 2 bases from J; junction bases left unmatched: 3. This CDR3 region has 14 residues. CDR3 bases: TGTGCCTGGACTGGACTAGCGGTCACAGATACGCAGTATTTT. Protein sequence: CAWTGLAVTDTQYF.

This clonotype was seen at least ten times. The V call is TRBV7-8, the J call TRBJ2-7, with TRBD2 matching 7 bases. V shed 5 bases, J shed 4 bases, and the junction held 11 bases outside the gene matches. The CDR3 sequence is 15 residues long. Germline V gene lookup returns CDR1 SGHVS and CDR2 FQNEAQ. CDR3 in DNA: TGTGCCAGCAGCACCTCGCTCGGGAGGCAATACGAGCAGTACTTC. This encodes CASSTSLGRQYEQYF.

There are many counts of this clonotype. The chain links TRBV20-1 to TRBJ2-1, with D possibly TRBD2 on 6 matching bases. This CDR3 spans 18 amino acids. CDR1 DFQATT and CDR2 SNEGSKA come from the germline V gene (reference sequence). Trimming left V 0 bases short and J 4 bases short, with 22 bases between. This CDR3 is CSARDLSGTGVLYNEQFF. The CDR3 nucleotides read TGCAGTGCTAGAGATTTATCAGGGACGGGAGTGTTATACAATGAGCAGTTCTTC.